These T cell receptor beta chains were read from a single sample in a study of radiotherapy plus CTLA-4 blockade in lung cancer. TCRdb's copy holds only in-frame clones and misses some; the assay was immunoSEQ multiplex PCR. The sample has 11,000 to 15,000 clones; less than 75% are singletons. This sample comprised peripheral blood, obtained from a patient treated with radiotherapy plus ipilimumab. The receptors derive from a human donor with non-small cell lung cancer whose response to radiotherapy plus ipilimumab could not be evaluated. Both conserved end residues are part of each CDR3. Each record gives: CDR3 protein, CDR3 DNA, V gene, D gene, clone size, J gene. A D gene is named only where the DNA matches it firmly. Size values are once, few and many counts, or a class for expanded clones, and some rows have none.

CDR3: CASSLSTGDEQFF; DNA: TGTGCCAGCAGCTTAAGCACGGGGGATGAGCAGTTCTTC; V: TRBV7-9; D: NA; size: NA; J: TRBJ2-1
CDR3: CASSPGASAYGYTF; DNA: TGTGCCAGCTCACCAGGGGCGTCGGCCTATGGCTACACCTTC; V: TRBV18; D: NA; size: NA; J: TRBJ1-2
CDR3: CASSLPTEINGYTF; DNA: TGTGCCAGCAGCTTGCCCACAGAGATAAATGGCTACACCTTC; V: TRBV5-6; D: NA; size: NA; J: TRBJ1-2
CDR3: CASRYREGYTEAFF; DNA: TGTGCCAGCAGGTACAGGGAGGGTTACACTGAAGCTTTCTTT; V: TRBV27; D: NA; size: NA; J: TRBJ1-1
CDR3: CASARDRDNEQFF; DNA: TGTGCCAGTGCCCGGGACAGGGACAATGAGCAGTTCTTC; V: TRBV19; D: TRBD1; size: NA; J: TRBJ2-1
CDR3: CASSIRLASGELFF; DNA: TGTGCCAGTAGTATAAGACTAGCCTCCGGGGAGCTGTTTTTT; V: TRBV19; D: TRBD2; size: NA; J: TRBJ2-2
CDR3: CASSGGQGTGGAFSRGYTF; DNA: TGTGCCAGCAGTGGGGGGCAGGGGACAGGGGGCGCCTTTTCGAGGGGCTACACCTTC; V: TRBV27; D: TRBD1; size: NA; J: TRBJ1-2
CDR3: CASSLYETQYF; DNA: TGTGCCAGCAGCTTGTATGAGACCCAGTACTTC; V: TRBV7-9; D: NA; size: NA; J: TRBJ2-5
CDR3: CSVEGTGMVAFF; DNA: TGCAGCGTTGAGGGGACAGGGATGGTAGCTTTCTTT; V: TRBV29-1; D: TRBD1; size: NA; J: TRBJ1-1
CDR3: CASSDRGWAYGYTF; DNA: TGTGCCAGCAGTGACAGGGGCTGGGCCTATGGCTACACCTTC; V: TRBV6-6; D: TRBD1; size: once; J: TRBJ1-2
CDR3: CASSYRVPGNTIYF; DNA: TGTGCCAGTAGTTACAGGGTCCCTGGAAACACCATATATTTT; V: TRBV19; D: NA; size: once; J: TRBJ1-3
CDR3: CAWSEQVGNQPQHF; DNA: TGTGCCTGGAGTGAACAGGTGGGCAATCAGCCCCAGCATTTT; V: TRBV30; D: NA; size: NA; J: TRBJ1-5
CDR3: CASSLDRNTEAFF; DNA: TGCGCCAGCAGCTTGGATAGGAACACTGAAGCTTTCTTT; V: TRBV5-1; D: NA; size: NA; J: TRBJ1-1
CDR3: CASSLFDRANEQFF; DNA: TGCGCCAGCAGCTTGTTCGACAGGGCCAATGAGCAGTTCTTC; V: TRBV5-1; D: TRBD1; size: NA; J: TRBJ2-1
CDR3: CASSIDYTDTQYF; DNA: TGCGCCAGCAGCATAGATTACACAGATACGCAGTATTTT; V: TRBV5-1; D: NA; size: NA; J: TRBJ2-3
CDR3: CAISVDRYRELFF; DNA: TGTGCCATCAGTGTGGACAGGTACCGGGAGCTGTTTTTT; V: TRBV10-3; D: TRBD1; size: NA; J: TRBJ2-2